The clone carrying this T cell receptor (beta chain) has a count of ten or more. The CDR3 has 14 residues. V shed 6 bases and J shed 4 bases, with 15 bases lying between them. Per the germline V gene, CDR1 is MDHEN and CDR2 is SYDVKM. TCRdb analysed the RT-PCR reads with MiXCR anew, one entry per CDR3 protein. The sample has about 680,000 distinct CDR3 sequences, 13% to 15% seen once; the top ten hold just over 3.5%. The chain employs TRBV28 and TRBJ1-1; D not resolved. This TCR was recovered from a female donor in good health, serving as a healthy control. Sequenced sample: memory CD4+ T cells from blood. In DNA form, the CDR3 reads TGTGCCAGCAGCTCCCGGGCCTCGGGCACTGAAGCTTTCTTT. Residues: CASSSRASGTEAFF.